The rows below give T cell receptor beta chains drawn from one sample of a study of blood T cell repertoires in COVID-19. Repertoires were generated with immunoSEQ multiplex PCR, while TCRdb's copy carries only in-frame clones and drops some. The profile shows about 160,000 clones, approximately 84% of them singletons. Specimen: peripheral blood. The receptor source for this set is a man aged 35 to 55 with acute or convalescent COVID-19. CDR3s leave out the opening cysteine and the closing phenylalanine or tryptophan.

CDR3 length	V gene	J gene	CDR3 protein
12	TRBV9	TRBJ1-1	ASSTNRADTEAF
12	TRBV3-1/TRBV3-2	TRBJ2-1	ASSRQGAGDEQF
12	TRBV3-1/TRBV3-2	TRBJ1-3	ASSPGTGGDTIY
12	TRBV5-4	TRBJ1-5	ASSSGTGDGPQH
19	TRBV27	TRBJ1-5	ASSPKIRDRGYPSSNQPQH
13	TRBV4-1	TRBJ2-7	ASSQPSGSSYEQY
12	TRBV5-8	TRBJ2-3	ASSFTRGTDTQY
14	TRBV27	TRBJ1-5	ASSPLGDFNYQPQH
14	TRBV5-6	TRBJ2-1	ASSLALGLLYNEQF
14	TRBV7-9	TRBJ2-1	ASSPSWGVSYNEQF
14	TRBV13	TRBJ1-1	ASSLQGGTWNTEAF
9	TRBV5-1	TRBJ2-5	ASSSQETQY
13	TRBV6-5	TRBJ2-2	ASTNSASGTGELF
13	TRBV7-2	TRBJ2-1	ASSLSGGKSNEQF
14	TRBV6-6	TRBJ2-3	ASSLTSGGAGNTQY
14	TRBV11-1	TRBJ2-7	ASSFLDRGQSYEQY
12	TRBV5-1	TRBJ1-2	ASSLGQGSYGYT
13	TRBV3-1/TRBV3-2	TRBJ2-1	ASSLRGGKYNEQF